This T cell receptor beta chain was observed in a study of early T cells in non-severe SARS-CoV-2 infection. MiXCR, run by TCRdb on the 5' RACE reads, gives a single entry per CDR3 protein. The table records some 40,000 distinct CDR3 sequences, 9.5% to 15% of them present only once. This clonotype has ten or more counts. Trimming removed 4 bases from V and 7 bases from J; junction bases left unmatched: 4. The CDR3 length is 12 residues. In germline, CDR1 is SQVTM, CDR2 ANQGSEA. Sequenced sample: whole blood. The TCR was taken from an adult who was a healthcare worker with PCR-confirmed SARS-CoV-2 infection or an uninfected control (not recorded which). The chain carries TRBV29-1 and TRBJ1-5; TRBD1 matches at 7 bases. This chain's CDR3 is CSVAEGAQPQHF. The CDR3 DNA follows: TGCAGCGTTGCCGAGGGGGCCCAGCCCCAGCATTTT.